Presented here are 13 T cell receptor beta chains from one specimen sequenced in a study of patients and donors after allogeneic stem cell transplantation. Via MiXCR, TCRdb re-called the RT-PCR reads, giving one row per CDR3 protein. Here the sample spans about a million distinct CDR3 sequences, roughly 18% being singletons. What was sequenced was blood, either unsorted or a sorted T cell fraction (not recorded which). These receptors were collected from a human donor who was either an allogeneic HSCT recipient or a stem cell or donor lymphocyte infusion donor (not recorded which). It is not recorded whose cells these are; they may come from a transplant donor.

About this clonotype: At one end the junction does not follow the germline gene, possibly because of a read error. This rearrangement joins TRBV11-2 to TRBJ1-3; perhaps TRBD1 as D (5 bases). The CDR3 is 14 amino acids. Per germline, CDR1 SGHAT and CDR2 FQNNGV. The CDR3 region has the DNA TGTGCTAGCAGCTTTGGGACGGCCGGAAACACCATATATTTT. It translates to CASSFGTAGNTIYF.

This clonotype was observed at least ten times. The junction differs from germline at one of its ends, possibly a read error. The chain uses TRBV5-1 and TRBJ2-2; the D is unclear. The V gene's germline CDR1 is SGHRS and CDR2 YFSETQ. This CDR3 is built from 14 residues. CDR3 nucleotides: TGTGCCAGCAGTCTTAGCAGAAACACCGGGGAGCTGTTTTTT. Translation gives CASSLSRNTGELFF.

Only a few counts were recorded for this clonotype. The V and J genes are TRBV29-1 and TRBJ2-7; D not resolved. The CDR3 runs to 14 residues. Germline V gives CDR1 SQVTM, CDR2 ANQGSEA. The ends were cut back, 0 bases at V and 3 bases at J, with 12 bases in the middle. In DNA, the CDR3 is TGCAGCGTTGAAGATCGGCAGCTAGGCTACGAGCAGTACTTC. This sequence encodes CSVEDRQLGYEQYF.

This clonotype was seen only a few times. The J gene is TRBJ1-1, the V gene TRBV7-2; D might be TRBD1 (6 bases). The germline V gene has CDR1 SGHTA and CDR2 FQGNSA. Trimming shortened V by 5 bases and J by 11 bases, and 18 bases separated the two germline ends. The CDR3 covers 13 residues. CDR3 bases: TGTGCCAGCAGCACTTCGACAGGCTTGGACGCTTTCTTT. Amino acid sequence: CASSTSTGLDAFF.

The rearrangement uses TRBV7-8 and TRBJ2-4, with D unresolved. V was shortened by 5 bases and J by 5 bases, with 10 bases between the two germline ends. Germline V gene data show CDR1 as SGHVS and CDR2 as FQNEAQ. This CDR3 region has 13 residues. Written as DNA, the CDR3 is TGTGCCAGCAGCCCCTCCCAAGAAAACATTCAGTACTTC. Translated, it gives CASSPSQENIQYF.

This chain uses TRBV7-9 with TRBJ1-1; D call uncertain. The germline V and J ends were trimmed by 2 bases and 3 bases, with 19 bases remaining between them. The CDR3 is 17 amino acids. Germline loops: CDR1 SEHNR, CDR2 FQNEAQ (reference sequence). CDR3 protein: CASSLYGDVGRDTEAFF. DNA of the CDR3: TGTGCCAGCAGCTTATATGGGGATGTGGGTCGCGACACTGAAGCTTTCTTT.

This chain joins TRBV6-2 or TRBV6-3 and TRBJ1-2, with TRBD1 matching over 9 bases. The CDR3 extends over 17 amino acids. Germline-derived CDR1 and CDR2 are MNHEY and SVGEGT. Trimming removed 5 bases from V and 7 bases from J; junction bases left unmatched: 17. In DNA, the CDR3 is TGTGCCAGCAGTACTCCGCCGAAACAGGGGGCTCGGAGTGGCTACACCTTC. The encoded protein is CASSTPPKQGARSGYTF.

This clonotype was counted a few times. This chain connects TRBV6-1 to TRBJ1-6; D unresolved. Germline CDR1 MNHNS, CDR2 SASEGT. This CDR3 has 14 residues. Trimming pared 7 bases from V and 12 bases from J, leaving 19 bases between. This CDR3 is CASTWWNDKEPLHF. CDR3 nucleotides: TGTGCCAGCACCTGGTGGAACGACAAGGAACCCCTCCACTTT.

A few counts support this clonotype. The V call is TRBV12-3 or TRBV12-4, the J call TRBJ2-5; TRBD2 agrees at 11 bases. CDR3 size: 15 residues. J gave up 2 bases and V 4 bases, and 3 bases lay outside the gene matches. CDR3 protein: CASSSSGGPQETQYF. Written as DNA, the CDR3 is TGTGCCAGCAGTTCTAGCGGGGGGCCTCAAGAGACCCAGTACTTC.

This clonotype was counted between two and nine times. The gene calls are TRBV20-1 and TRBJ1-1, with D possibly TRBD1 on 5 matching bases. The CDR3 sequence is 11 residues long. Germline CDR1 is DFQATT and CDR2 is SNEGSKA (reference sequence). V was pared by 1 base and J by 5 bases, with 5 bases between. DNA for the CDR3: TGCAGTGCTAGAGCAGGGACTGAAGCTTTCTTT. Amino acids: CSARAGTEAFF.

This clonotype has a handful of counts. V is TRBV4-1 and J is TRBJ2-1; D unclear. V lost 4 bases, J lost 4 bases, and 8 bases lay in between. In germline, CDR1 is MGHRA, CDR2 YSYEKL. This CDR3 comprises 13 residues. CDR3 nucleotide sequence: TGCGCCAGCAGCCTCACAGAGTACAATGAGCAGTTCTTC. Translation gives CASSLTEYNEQFF.

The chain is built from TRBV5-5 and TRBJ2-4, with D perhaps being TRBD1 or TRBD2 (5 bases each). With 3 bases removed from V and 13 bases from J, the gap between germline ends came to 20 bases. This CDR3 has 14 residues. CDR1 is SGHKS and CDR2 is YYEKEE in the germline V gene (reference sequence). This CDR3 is CASSSPPWGRAQYF. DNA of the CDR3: TGTGCCAGCAGCTCCCCGCCCTGGGGGAGAGCCCAGTACTTC.

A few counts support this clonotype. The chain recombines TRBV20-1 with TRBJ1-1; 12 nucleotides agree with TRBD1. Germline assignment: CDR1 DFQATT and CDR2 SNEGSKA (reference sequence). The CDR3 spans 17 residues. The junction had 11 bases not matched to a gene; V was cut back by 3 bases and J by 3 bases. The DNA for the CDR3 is TGCAGTGCTAGCCGCCCCCCGGGACAGGGGGCTTACACTGAAGCTTTCTTT. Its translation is CSASRPPGQGAYTEAFF.